The sample holds a few counts of the clone carrying this T cell receptor (beta chain). Its antigen remains unknown. The data originate from a study of T cells in Graves' hyperthyroidism and ophthalmopathy. Findings of the study overall: A 13 V-J signature model discriminated ophthalmopathy versus stable hyperthyroidism.

Patients aged 18 to 65 had newly diagnosed hyperthyroidism that had lasted under 2 months. Together with thyroid ultrasound, orbital computed tomography, serum thyroxine and TRAb, clinical symptoms were used for diagnoses. PBMCs stemmed from around 10 ml fresh peripheral blood. Amplification of TCR beta CDR3 regions was performed using RNA transcripts as template. Initially, a first-round RT-PCR of the TCR CDR3 employed the HTBI primer set. TCRdb independently ran MiXCR on the multiplex PCR reads; one entry per CDR3 protein. This table holds 550,000 to 800,000 distinct CDR3 sequences, about 16% found once. CDR1 is DFQATT and CDR2 is SNEGSKA in the germline V gene (reference sequence). Trimming took off 5 bases at V and 7 bases at J, with 19 bases between the two ends. The CDR3 covers 14 residues.

The sequence was collected from a man aged 18 to 35 with Graves' hyperthyroidism. Sequenced sample: blood. J is TRBJ2-3 and V is TRBV20-1; perhaps TRBD1 as D (5 bases). Here the CDR3 reads CSADDRDIIYTQYF. The CDR3 coding sequence is TGCAGTGCTGATGACAGAGATATTATCTATACGCAGTATTTT.